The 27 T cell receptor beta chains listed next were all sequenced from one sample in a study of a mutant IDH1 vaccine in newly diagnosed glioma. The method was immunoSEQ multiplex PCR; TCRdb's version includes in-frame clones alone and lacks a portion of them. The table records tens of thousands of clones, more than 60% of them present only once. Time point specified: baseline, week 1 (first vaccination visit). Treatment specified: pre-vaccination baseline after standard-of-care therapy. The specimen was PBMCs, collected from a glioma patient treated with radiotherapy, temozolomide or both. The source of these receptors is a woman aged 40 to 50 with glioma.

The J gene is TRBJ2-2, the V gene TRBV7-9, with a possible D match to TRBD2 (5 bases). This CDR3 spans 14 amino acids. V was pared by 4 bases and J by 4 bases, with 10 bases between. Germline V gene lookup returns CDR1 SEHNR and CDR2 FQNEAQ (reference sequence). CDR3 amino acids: CASSYGVFTGELFF. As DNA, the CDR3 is TGTGCCAGCAGCTACGGGGTTTTCACCGGGGAGCTGTTTTTT.

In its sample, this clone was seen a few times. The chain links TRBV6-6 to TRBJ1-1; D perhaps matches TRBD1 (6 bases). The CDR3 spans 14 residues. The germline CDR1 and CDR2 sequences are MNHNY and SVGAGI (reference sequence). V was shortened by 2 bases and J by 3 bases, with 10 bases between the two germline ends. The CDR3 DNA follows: TGTGCCAGCAGTTACCAGACAGGCCACACTGAAGCTTTCTTT. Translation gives CASSYQTGHTEAFF.

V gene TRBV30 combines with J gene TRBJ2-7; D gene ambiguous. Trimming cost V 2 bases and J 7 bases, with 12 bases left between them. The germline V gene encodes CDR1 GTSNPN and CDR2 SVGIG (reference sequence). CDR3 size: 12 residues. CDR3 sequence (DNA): TGTGCCTGGAGTAAGCCGGTCGGAGAGCAGTACTTC. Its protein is CAWSKPVGEQYF.

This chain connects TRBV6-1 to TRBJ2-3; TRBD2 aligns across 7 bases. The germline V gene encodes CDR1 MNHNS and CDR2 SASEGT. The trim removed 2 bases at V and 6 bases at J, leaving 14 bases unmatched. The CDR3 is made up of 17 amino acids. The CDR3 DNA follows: TGTGCCAGCAGTGAAATGGTAATAGCGGGTTCCTGGGATACGCAGTATTTT. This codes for CASSEMVIAGSWDTQYF.

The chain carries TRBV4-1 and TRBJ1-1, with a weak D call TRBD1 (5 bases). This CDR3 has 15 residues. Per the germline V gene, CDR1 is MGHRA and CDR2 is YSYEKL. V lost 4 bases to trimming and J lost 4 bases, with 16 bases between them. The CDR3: CASSPAWAGSTEAFF. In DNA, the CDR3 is TGCGCCAGCAGCCCGGCTTGGGCAGGGAGCACTGAAGCTTTCTTT.

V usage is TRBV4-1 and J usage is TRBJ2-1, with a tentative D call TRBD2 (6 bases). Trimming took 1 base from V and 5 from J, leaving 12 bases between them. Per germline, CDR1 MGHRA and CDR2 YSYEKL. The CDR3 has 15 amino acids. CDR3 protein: CASSQGLVVDNEQFF. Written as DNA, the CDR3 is TGCGCCAGCAGCCAAGGACTAGTCGTAGACAATGAGCAGTTCTTC.

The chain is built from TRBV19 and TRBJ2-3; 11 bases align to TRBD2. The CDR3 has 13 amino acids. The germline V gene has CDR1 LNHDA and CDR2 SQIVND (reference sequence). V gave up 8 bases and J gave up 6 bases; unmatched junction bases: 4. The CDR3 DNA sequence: TGTGCCAGTCTAGCGGGGGGAGGGGATACGCAGTATTTT. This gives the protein CASLAGGGDTQYF.

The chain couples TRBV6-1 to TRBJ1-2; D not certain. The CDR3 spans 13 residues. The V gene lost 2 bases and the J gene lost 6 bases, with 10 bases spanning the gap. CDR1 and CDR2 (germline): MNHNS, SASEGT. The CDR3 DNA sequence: TGTGCCAGCAGTGAAAATGCTGGGGATGGCTACACCTTC. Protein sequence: CASSENAGDGYTF.

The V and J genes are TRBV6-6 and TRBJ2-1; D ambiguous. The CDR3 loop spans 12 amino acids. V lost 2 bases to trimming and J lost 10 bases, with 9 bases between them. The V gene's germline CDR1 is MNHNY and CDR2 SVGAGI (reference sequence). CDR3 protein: CASSYPFREQFF. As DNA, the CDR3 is TGTGCCAGCAGTTACCCCTTTCGGGAGCAGTTCTTC.

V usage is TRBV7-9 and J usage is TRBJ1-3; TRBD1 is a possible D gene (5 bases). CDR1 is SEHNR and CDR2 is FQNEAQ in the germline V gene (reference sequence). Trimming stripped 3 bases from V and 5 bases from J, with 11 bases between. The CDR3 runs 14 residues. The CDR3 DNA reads TGTGCCAGCAGCTTTGAGGCAGGGAGAAACACCATATATTTT. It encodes CASSFEAGRNTIYF.

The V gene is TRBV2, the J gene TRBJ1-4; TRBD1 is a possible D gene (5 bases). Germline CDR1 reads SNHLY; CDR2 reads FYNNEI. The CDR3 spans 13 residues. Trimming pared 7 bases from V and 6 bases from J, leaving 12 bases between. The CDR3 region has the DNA TGTGCCAGCAACCAGGACACCTATGAAAAACTGTTTTTT. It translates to CASNQDTYEKLFF.

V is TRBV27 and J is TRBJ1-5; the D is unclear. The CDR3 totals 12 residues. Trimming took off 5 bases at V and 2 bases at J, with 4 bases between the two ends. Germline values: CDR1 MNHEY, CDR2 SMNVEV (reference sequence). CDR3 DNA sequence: TGTGCCAGCAGTGTAGGCAATCAGCCCCAGCATTTT. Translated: CASSVGNQPQHF.

The CDR3 is CASSQGTSGGLGTQYF. DNA for the CDR3: TGCGCCAGCAGCCAAGGGACTAGCGGGGGGTTAGGGACCCAGTACTTC. The V and J genes are TRBV4-1 and TRBJ2-5, with 14 bases that match TRBD2. CDR1 and CDR2 from the germline V gene are MGHRA and YSYEKL. This CDR3 comprises 16 residues. Trimming cost V 1 base and J 7 bases; bases outside gene matches: 5.

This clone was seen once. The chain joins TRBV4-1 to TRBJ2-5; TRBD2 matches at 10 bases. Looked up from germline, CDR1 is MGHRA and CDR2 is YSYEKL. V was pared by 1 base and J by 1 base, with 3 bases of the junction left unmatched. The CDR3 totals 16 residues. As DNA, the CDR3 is TGCGCCAGCAGCCAAGGTTCTAGCGGGAGCCAAGAGACCCAGTACTTC. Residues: CASSQGSSGSQETQYF.

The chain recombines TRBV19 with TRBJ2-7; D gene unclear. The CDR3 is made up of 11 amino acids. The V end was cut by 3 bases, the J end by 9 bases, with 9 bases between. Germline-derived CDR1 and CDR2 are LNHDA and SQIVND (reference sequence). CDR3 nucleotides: TGTGCCAGTAGTATCCCAGGAAGGCAGTACTTC. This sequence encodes CASSIPGRQYF.

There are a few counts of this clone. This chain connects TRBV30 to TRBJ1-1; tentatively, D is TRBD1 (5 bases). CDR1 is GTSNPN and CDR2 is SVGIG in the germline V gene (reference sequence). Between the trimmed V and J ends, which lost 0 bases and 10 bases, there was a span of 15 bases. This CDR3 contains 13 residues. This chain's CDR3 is CAWSVLGDSSAFF. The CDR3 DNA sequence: TGTGCCTGGAGTGTACTTGGGGACTCCTCAGCTTTCTTT.

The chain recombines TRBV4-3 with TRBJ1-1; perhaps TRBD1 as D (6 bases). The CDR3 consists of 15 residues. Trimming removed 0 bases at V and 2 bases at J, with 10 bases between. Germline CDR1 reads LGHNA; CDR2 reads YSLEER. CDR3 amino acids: CASSQDGGANTEAFF. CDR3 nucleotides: TGCGCCAGCAGCCAAGATGGGGGGGCAAACACTGAAGCTTTCTTT.

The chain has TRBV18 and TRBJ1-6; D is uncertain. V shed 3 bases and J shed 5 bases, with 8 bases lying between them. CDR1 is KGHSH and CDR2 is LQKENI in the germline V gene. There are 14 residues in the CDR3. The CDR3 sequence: CASSPGFNNSPLHF. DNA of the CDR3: TGTGCCAGCTCACCGGGATTCAATAATTCACCCCTCCACTTT.

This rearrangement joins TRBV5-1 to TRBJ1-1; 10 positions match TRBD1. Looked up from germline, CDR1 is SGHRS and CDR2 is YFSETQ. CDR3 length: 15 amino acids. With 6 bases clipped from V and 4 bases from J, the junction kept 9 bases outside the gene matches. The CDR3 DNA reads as TGCGCCAGCACCCGGGACAGGGGAGGCAGCACTGAAGCTTTCTTT. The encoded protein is CASTRDRGGSTEAFF.

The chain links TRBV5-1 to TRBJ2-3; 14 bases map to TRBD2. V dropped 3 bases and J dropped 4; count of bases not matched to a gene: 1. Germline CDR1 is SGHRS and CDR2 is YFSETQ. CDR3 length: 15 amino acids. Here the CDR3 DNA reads TGCGCCAGCAGCTCGGGACTAGCGGGGGCAGATACGCAGTATTTT. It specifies CASSSGLAGADTQYF.

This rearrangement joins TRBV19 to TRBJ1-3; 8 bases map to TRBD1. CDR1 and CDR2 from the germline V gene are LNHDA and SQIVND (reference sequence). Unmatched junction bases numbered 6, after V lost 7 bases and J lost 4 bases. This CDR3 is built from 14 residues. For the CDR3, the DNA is TGTGCCAGTACCACAGGGGGTGAAGGAAACACCATATATTTT. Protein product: CASTTGGEGNTIYF.

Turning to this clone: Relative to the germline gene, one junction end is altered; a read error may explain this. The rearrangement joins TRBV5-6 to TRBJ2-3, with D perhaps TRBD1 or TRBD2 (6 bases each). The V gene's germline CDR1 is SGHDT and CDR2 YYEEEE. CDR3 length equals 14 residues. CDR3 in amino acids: CASSLGGRTDTQYF. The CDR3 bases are TGTGCCAGCAGTTTGGGGGGCAGGACAGATACGCAGTATTTT. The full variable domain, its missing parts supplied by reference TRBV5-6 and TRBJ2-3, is DAGVTQSPTHLIKTRGQQVTLRCSPKSGHDTVSWYQQALGQGPQFIFQYYEEEERQRGNFPDRFSGHQFPNYSSELNVNALLLGDSALYLCASSLGGRTDTQYFGPGTRLTVL.

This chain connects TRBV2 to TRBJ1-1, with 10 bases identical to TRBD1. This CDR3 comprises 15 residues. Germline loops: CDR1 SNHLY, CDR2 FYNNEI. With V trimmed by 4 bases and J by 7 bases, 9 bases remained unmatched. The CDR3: CASSGQGARGGEAFF. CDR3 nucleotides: TGTGCCAGCAGTGGACAGGGGGCGCGAGGAGGTGAAGCTTTCTTT.

The CDR3 is CASSYSQGGNSPLHF. Written as DNA, the CDR3 is TGTGCCAGCAGTTACTCGCAGGGCGGTAATTCACCCCTCCACTTT. J is TRBJ1-6 and V is TRBV6-5; D may be TRBD1 (5 bases). This CDR3 region has 15 residues. The V end was cut by 0 bases, the J end by 6 bases, with 9 bases between. Germline CDR1 is MNHEY and CDR2 is SVGAGI.

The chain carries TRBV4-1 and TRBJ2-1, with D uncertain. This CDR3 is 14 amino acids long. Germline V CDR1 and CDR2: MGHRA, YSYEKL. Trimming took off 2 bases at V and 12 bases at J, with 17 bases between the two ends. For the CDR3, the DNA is TGCGCCAGCAGCCAAAGAGAAGTGCGGACCGGGCAGTTCTTC. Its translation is CASSQREVRTGQFF.

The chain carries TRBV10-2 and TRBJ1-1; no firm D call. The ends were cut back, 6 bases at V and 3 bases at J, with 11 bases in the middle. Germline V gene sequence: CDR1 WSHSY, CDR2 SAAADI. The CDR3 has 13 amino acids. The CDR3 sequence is CASRYRVDTEAFF. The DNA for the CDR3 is TGCGCCAGCAGGTATAGGGTTGACACTGAAGCTTTCTTT.

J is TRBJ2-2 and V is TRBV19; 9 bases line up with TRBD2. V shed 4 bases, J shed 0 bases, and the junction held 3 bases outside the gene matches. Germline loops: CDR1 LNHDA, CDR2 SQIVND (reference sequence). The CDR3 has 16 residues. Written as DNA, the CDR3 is TGTGCCAGTAGTAGTAGCGGGGGCGCGAACACCGGGGAGCTGTTTTTT. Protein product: CASSSSGGANTGELFF.